This TCR beta chain was recorded in a study of T cell repertoires in ileal Crohn's disease. Study details: Less than 40% were active smokers at surgery; median disease duration was about 7.5 years. Surgery for a complication: stricturing in 61%, penetrating in about 39%. Notes on the study in general: Postoperative endoscopy occurred within one year, median around 6.6 months. Endoscopic recurrence occurred in every patient whose clonality exceeded 26.8%.

A word on this clone: Its antigen is unknown.

Documented time point: neoterminal ileum biopsy at postoperative endoscopy, about 6 months after surgery. V trimming: 2 bases; J trimming: 6 bases; junction bases outside the gene matches: 6. The CDR3 length is 15 residues. From germline, CDR1 is SGHTA and CDR2 FQGNSA. Clones were sequenced by immunoSEQ multiplex PCR, and TCRdb holds only the in-frame ones, with some missing. This table holds 3,700 or so clones, 81% found once. The V gene is TRBV7-2, the J gene TRBJ1-2; the match to TRBD1 covers 10 bases. The sample comprised ileal tissue. The sequence derives from an adult with Crohn's disease. CDR3 amino acids: CASSLMRQGANGYTF. DNA for the CDR3: TGTGCCAGCAGCTTAATGAGACAGGGGGCTAATGGCTACACCTTC.